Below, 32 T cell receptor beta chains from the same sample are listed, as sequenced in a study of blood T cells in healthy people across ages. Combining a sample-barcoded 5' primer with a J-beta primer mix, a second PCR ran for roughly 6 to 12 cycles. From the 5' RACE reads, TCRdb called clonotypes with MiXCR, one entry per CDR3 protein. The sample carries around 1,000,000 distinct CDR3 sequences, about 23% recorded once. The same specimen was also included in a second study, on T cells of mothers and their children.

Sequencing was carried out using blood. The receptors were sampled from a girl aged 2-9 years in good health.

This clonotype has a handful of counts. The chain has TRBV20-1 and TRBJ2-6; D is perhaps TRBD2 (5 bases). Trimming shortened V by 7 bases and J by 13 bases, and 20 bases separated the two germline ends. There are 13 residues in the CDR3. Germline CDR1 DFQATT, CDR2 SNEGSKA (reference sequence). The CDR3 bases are TGCAGTGTAAAGACCCCGGGAACACAAGTCCTGACTTTC. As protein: CSVKTPGTQVLTF.

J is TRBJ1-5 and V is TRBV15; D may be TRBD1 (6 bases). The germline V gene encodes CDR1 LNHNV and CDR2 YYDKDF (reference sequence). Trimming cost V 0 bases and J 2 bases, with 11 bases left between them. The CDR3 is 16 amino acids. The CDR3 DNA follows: TGTGCCACCAGCAGAGACCGTTACAGGGGCAATCAGCCCCAGCATTTT. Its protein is CATSRDRYRGNQPQHF.

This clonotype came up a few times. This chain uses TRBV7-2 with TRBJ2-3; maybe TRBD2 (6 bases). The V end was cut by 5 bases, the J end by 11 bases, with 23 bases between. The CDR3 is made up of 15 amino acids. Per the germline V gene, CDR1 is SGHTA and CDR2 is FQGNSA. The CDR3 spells CASSPAGSSLGGQYF. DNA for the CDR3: TGTGCCAGCAGCCCCGCTGGTAGCTCGCTGGGGGGGCAGTATTTT.

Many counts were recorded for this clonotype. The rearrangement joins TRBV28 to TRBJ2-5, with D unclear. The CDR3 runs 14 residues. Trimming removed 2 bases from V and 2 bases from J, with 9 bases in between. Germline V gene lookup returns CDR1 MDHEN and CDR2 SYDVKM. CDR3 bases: TGTGCCAGCAGTTTAGGTACAGATCAAGAGACCCAGTACTTC. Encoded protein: CASSLGTDQETQYF.

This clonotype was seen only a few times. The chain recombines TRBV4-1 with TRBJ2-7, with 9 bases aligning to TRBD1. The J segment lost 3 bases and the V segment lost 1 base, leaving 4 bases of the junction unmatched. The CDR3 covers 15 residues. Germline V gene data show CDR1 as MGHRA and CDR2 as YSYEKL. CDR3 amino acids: CASSQVGTGLYEQYF. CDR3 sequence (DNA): TGCGCCAGCAGCCAAGTGGGGACAGGGCTCTACGAGCAGTACTTC.

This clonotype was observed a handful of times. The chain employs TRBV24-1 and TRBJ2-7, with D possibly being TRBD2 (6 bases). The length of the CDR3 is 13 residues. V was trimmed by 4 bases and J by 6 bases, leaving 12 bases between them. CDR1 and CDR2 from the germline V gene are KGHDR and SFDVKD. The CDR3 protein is CATSDGSISEQYF. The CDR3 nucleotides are TGTGCCACCAGTGACGGGAGTATCTCCGAGCAGTACTTC.

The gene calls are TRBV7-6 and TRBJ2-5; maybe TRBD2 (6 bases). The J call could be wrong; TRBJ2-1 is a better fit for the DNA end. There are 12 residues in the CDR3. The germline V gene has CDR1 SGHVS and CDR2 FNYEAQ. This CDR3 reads CASSGDSPEQFF. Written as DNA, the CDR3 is TGTGCCAGCAGCGGGGACTCTCCCGAGCAGTTCTTC.

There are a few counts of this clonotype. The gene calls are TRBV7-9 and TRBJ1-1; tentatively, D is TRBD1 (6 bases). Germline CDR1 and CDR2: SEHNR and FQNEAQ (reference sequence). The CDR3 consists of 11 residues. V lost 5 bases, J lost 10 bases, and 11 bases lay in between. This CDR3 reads CASSTGTGAFF. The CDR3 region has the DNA TGTGCCAGCAGCACAGGGACCGGAGCTTTCTTT.

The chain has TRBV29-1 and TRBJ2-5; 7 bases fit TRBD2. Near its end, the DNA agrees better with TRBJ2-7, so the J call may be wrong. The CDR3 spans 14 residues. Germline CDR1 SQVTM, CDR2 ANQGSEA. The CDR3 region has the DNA TGCAGCGTTTTGTGGCGGGAGAGCTCCTACGAGCAGTACTTC. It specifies CSVLWRESSYEQYF.

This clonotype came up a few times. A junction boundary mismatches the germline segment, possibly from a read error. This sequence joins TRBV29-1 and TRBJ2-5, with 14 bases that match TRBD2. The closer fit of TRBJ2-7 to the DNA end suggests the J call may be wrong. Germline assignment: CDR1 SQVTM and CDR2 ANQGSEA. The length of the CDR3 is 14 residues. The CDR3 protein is CGVEGLAGVYEQYF. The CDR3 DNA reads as TGCGGCGTTGAGGGACTAGCGGGGGTCTACGAGCAGTACTTC.

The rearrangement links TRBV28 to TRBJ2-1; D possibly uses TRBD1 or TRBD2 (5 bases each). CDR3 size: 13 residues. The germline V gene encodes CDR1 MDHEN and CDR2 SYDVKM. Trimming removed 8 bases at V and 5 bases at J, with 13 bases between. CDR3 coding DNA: TGTGCCAGCGGCCGGGACCTAAACAATGAGCAGTTCTTC. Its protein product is CASGRDLNNEQFF.

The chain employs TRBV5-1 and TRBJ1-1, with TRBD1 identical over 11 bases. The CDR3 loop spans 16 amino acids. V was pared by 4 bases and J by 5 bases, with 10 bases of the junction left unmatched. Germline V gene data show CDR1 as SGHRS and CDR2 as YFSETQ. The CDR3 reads CASSRGQGAGETEAFF. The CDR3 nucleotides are TGCGCCAGCAGCAGAGGACAGGGGGCTGGAGAAACTGAAGCTTTCTTT.

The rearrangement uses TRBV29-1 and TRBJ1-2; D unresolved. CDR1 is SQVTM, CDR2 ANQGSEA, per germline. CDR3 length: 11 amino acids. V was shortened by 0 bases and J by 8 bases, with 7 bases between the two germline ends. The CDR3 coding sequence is TGCAGCGTTGAAGACACAGAAGGCTACACCTTC. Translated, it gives CSVEDTEGYTF.

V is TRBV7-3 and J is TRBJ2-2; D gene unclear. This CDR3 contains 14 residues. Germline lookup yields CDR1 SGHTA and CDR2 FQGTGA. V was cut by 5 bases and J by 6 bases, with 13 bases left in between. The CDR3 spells CASSTYISAGELFF. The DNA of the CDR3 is TGTGCCAGCAGCACTTATATCTCGGCCGGGGAGCTGTTTTTT.

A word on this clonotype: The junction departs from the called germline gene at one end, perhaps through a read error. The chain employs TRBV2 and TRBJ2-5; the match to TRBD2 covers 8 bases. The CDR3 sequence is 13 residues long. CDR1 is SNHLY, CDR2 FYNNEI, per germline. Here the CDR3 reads CASSEAKTGGPIF. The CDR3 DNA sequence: TGTGCCAGCAGTGAAGCGAAGACGGGAGGGCCTATCTTC.

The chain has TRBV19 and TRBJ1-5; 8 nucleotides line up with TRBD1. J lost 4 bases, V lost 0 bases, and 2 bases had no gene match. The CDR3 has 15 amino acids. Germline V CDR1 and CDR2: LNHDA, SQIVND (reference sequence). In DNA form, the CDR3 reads TGTGCCAGTAGTATAGATCGGGACAGGAATCAGCCCCAGCATTTT. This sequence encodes CASSIDRDRNQPQHF.

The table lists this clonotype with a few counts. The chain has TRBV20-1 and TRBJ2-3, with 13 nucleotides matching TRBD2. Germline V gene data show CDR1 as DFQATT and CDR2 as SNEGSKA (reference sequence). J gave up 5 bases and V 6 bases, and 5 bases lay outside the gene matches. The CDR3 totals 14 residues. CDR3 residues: CSAGLAGLGDTQYF. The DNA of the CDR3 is TGCAGTGCGGGACTAGCGGGGCTGGGAGATACGCAGTATTTT.

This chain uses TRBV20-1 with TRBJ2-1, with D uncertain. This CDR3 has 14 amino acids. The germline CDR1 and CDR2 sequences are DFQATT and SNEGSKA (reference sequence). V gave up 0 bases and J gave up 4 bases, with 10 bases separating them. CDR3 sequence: CSARDIERYNEQFF. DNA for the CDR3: TGCAGTGCTAGAGATATTGAGAGATACAATGAGCAGTTCTTC.

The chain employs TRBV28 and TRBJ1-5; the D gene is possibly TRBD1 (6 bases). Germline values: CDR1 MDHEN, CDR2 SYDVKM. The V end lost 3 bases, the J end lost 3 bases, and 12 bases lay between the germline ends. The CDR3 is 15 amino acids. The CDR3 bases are TGTGCCAGCAGTTTTAGGACAGTAATCAATCAGCCCCAGCATTTT. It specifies CASSFRTVINQPQHF.

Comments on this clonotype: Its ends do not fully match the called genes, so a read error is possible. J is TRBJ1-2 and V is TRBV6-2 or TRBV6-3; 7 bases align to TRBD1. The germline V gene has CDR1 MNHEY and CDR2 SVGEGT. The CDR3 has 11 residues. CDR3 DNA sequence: TGTGCCAGCAGTAACTCCGGGACAGTGACCTTC. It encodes CASSNSGTVTF.

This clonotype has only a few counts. The CDR3, as DNA: TGTGCCAGCAGCTCGACAGACAGGGCCTACTATGGCTACACCTTC. This codes for CASSSTDRAYYGYTF. The chain uses TRBV5-6 and TRBJ1-2; 7 bases map to TRBD1. Germline V gene data show CDR1 as SGHDT and CDR2 as YYEEEE. Trimming removed 3 bases from V and 3 bases from J; junction bases left unmatched: 8. The CDR3 is 15 amino acids.

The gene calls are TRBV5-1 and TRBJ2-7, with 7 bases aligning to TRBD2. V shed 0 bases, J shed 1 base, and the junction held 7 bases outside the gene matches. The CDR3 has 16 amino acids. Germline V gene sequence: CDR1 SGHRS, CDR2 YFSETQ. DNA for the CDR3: TGCGCCAGCAGCTTGGCCGGGGGGATCGCGTCCTACGAGCAGTACTTC. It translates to CASSLAGGIASYEQYF.

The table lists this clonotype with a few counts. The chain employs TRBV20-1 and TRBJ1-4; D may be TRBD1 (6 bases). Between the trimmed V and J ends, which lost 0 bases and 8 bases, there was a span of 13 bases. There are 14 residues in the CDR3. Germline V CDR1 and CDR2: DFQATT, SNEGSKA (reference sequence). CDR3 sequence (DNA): TGCAGTGCTAGAGAATTGGGGGCAGGGGAAAAACTGTTTTTT. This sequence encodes CSARELGAGEKLFF.

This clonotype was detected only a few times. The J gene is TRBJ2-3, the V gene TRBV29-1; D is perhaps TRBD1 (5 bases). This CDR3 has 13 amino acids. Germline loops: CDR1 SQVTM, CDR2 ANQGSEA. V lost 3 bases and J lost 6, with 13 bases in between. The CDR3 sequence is CSVDQGRLDTQYF. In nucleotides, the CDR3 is TGCAGCGTTGATCAGGGCCGACTGGATACGCAGTATTTT.

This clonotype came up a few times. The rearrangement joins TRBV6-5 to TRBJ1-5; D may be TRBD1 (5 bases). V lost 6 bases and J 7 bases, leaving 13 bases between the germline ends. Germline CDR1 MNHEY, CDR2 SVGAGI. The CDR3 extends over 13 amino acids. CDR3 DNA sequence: TGTGCCAGCAGCACTAACGGGGCGCAGCCCCAGCATTTT. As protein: CASSTNGAQPQHF.

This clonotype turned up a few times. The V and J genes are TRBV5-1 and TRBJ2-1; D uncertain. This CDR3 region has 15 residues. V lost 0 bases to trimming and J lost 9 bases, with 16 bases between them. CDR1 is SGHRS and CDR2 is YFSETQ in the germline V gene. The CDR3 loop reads CASSLAAERTGEQFF. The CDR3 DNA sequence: TGCGCCAGCAGCTTGGCGGCGGAGCGCACGGGTGAGCAGTTCTTC.

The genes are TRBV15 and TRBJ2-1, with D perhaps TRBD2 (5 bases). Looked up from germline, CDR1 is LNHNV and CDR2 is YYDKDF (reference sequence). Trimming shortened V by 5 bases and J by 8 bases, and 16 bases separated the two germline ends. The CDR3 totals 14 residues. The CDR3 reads CATSPGLASDEQFF. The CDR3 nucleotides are TGTGCCACCAGCCCCGGGCTAGCTTCTGATGAGCAGTTCTTC. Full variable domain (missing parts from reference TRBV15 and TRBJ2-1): DAMVIQNPRYQVTQFGKPVTLSCSQTLNHNVMYWYQQKSSQAPKLLFHYYDKDFNNEADTPDNFQSRRPNTSFCFLDIRSPGLGDTAMYLCATSPGLASDEQFFGPGTRLTVL.

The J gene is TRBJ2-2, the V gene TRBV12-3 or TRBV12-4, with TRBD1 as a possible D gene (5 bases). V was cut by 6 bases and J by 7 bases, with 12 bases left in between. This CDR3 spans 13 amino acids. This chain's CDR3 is CASSLTDFGELFF. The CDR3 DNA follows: TGTGCCAGCAGCCTGACAGATTTCGGGGAGCTGTTTTTT.

CDR3 in amino acids: CASSANRDVDQPQHF. The CDR3 DNA sequence: TGTGCCAGCAGCGCTAACAGGGATGTAGATCAGCCCCAGCATTTT. The genes are TRBV7-2 and TRBJ1-5; maybe TRBD1 (6 bases). There are 15 residues in the CDR3. Germline V gene data show CDR1 as SGHTA and CDR2 as FQGNSA. V lost 5 bases to trimming and J lost 5 bases, with 16 bases between them. Variable domain in full (rest from reference TRBV7-2 and TRBJ1-5): GAGVSQSPSNKVTEKGKDVELRCDPISGHTALYWYRQSLGQGLEFLIYFQGNSAPDKSGLPSDRFSAERTGGSVSTLTIQRTQQEDSAVYLCASSANRDVDQPQHFGDGTRLSIL.

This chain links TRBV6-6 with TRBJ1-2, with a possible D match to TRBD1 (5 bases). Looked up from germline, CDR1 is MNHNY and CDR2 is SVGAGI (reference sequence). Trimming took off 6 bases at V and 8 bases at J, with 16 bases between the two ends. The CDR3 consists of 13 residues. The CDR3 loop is CASRPGDLWGYTF. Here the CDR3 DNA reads TGTGCCAGCAGACCGGGGGACCTCTGGGGCTACACCTTC.

The CDR3 DNA is TGTGCCACCAGTGATTATTCCGGGGACTATGGCTACACCTTC. This gives the protein CATSDYSGDYGYTF. The chain carries TRBV24-1 and TRBJ1-2; D is ambiguous. The CDR3 has 14 amino acids. V dropped 2 bases and J dropped 3 bases, with 9 bases sitting between them. CDR1 KGHDR and CDR2 SFDVKD come from the germline V gene.

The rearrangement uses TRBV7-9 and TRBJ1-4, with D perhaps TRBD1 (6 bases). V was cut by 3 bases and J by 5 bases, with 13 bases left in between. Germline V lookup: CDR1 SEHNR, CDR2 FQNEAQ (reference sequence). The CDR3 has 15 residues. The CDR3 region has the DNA TGTGCCAGCAGCTTGAATGGACAGCGGAATGAAAAACTGTTTTTT. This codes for CASSLNGQRNEKLFF. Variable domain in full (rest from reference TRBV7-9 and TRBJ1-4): DTGVSQNPRHKITKRGQNVTFRCDPISEHNRLYWYRQTLGQGPEFLTYFQNEAQLEKSRLLSDRFSAERPKGSFSTLEIQRTEQGDSAMYLCASSLNGQRNEKLFFGSGTQLSVL.